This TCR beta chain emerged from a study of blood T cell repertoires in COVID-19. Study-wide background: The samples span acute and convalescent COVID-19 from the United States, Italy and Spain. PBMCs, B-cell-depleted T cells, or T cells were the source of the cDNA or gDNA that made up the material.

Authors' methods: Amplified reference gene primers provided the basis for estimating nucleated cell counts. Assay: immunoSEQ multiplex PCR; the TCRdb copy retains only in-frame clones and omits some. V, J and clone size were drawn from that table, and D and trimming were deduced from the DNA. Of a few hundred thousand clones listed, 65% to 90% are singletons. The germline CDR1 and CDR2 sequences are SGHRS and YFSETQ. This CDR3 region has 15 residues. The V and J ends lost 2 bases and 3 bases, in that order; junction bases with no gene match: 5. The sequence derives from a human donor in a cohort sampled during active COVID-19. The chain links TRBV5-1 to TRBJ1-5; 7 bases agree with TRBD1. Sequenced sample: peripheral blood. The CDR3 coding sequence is TGCGCCAGCAGCTTCGAGGGGGCGGTCAATCAGCCCCAGCATTTT. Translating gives CASSFEGAVNQPQHF.